This is a list of T cell receptor beta chains from one sample in a study of blood T cell repertoires in COVID-19. Produced via immunoSEQ multiplex PCR; TCRdb's table is partial and in-frame only. This table holds over 90,000 clones, over 70% found once. Sequenced: peripheral blood. The receptors stem from a man in his 60s with acute or convalescent COVID-19. CDR3s include the opening cysteine and the closing phenylalanine or tryptophan. Each record gives: clone size, D gene, J gene, V gene, CDR3 protein, CDR3 DNA. A D gene is named only where the DNA matches it firmly. Clone size, where shown, is once, few, many, or a class for clones that have expanded.

abundance: once
d_gene: TRBD1
j_gene: TRBJ1-5
v_gene: TRBV12-3/TRBV12-4
CDR3aa: CASVDRANQPQHF
CDR3nt: TGTGCCAGCGTGGACAGGGCAAATCAGCCCCAGCATTTT

abundance: once
d_gene: TRBD2
j_gene: TRBJ2-7
v_gene: TRBV6-2/TRBV6-3
CDR3aa: CASSDSSGNSYEQYF
CDR3nt: TGTGCCAGCAGCGACTCTAGCGGAAACTCCTACGAGCAGTACTTC

abundance: NA
d_gene: NA
j_gene: TRBJ2-5
v_gene: TRBV27
CDR3aa: CASSFQRQETQYF
CDR3nt: TGTGCCAGCAGTTTCCAGCGGCAAGAGACCCAGTACTTC

abundance: NA
d_gene: NA
j_gene: TRBJ2-7
v_gene: TRBV6-4
CDR3aa: CASSPPWRVNEQYF
CDR3nt: TGTGCCAGCAGTCCCCCCTGGAGGGTGAACGAGCAGTACTTC

abundance: NA
d_gene: TRBD2
j_gene: TRBJ2-1
v_gene: TRBV5-6
CDR3aa: CASSGNSGGNYNEQFF
CDR3nt: TGTGCCAGCAGCGGTAATAGCGGGGGGAATTACAATGAGCAGTTCTTC

abundance: NA
d_gene: NA
j_gene: TRBJ2-7
v_gene: TRBV28
CDR3aa: CASSSEAQVGTYEQYF
CDR3nt: TGTGCCAGCAGTTCCGAAGCCCAGGTCGGAACCTACGAGCAGTACTTC

abundance: NA
d_gene: NA
j_gene: TRBJ2-6
v_gene: TRBV9
CDR3aa: CASSAQGSPPSGANVLTF
CDR3nt: TGTGCCAGCAGCGCACAGGGAAGTCCGCCCTCTGGGGCCAACGTCCTGACTTTC

abundance: NA
d_gene: NA
j_gene: TRBJ2-3
v_gene: TRBV5-4
CDR3aa: CASRLDTSTDTQYF
CDR3nt: TGTGCCAGCAGACTAGACACGAGCACAGATACGCAGTATTTT

abundance: NA
d_gene: TRBD1
j_gene: TRBJ2-2
v_gene: TRBV19
CDR3aa: CASSMASTGSTGELFF
CDR3nt: TGTGCCAGTAGTATGGCGTCGACAGGGAGCACCGGGGAGCTGTTTTTT

abundance: few
d_gene: NA
j_gene: TRBJ1-2
v_gene: TRBV19
CDR3aa: CASSISPGSALGYTF
CDR3nt: TGTGCCAGTAGTATAAGTCCGGGTTCAGCGCTTGGCTACACCTTC

abundance: NA
d_gene: NA
j_gene: TRBJ2-5
v_gene: TRBV19
CDR3aa: CASGRVGETQYF
CDR3nt: TGTGCCAGCGGGAGAGTAGGAGAGACCCAGTACTTC

abundance: NA
d_gene: NA
j_gene: TRBJ2-1
v_gene: TRBV9
CDR3aa: CASTRRGVNEQFF
CDR3nt: TGTGCCAGCACCCGGCGGGGCGTCAATGAGCAGTTCTTC

abundance: NA
d_gene: NA
j_gene: TRBJ2-2
v_gene: TRBV5-1
CDR3aa: CASHWGALNTGELFF
CDR3nt: TGCGCCAGTCACTGGGGCGCCTTGAACACCGGGGAGCTGTTTTTT

abundance: NA
d_gene: TRBD2
j_gene: TRBJ2-1
v_gene: TRBV6-6
CDR3aa: CASSYSTSGNEQFF
CDR3nt: TGTGCCAGCAGTTACTCAACTAGCGGCAATGAGCAGTTCTTC

abundance: NA
d_gene: TRBD1
j_gene: TRBJ2-1
v_gene: TRBV7-9
CDR3aa: CASSWTLTGKVNEQFF
CDR3nt: TGTGCCAGCAGCTGGACCCTGACAGGGAAGGTCAATGAGCAGTTCTTC

abundance: NA
d_gene: NA
j_gene: TRBJ2-2
v_gene: TRBV28
CDR3aa: CASSYTGHRAPGELFF
CDR3nt: TGTGCCAGCAGTTATACGGGACACAGGGCGCCCGGGGAGCTGTTTTTT

abundance: NA
d_gene: NA
j_gene: TRBJ2-3
v_gene: TRBV5-1
CDR3aa: CASSFADPSTDTQYF
CDR3nt: TGCGCCAGCAGCTTCGCGGATCCCAGCACAGATACGCAGTATTTT

abundance: NA
d_gene: NA
j_gene: TRBJ2-5
v_gene: TRBV11-2
CDR3aa: CASSSEAPSWETQYF
CDR3nt: TGTGCCAGCAGCTCTGAGGCTCCATCGTGGGAGACCCAGTACTTC

abundance: NA
d_gene: NA
j_gene: TRBJ1-1
v_gene: TRBV7-2
CDR3aa: CASNVQGNTEAFF
CDR3nt: TGTGCCAGCAACGTACAGGGGAACACTGAAGCTTTCTTT

abundance: NA
d_gene: NA
j_gene: TRBJ2-3
v_gene: TRBV18
CDR3aa: CASSPKMATDTQYF
CDR3nt: TGTGCCAGCTCACCAAAAATGGCCACAGATACGCAGTATTTT

abundance: NA
d_gene: TRBD1
j_gene: TRBJ1-1
v_gene: TRBV29-1
CDR3aa: CSVTGTENTEAFF
CDR3nt: TGCAGCGTGACCGGGACAGAGAACACTGAAGCTTTCTTT

abundance: NA
d_gene: TRBD1
j_gene: TRBJ2-7
v_gene: TRBV5-6
CDR3aa: CASSLLSDRDYEQYF
CDR3nt: TGTGCCAGCAGCTTGTTGTCGGACAGGGACTACGAGCAGTACTTC

abundance: NA
d_gene: TRBD2
j_gene: TRBJ2-3
v_gene: TRBV7-3
CDR3aa: CASSYGLAGVEGDTQYF
CDR3nt: TGTGCCAGCAGCTACGGACTAGCGGGAGTCGAGGGAGATACGCAGTATTTT

abundance: NA
d_gene: NA
j_gene: TRBJ2-4
v_gene: TRBV19
CDR3aa: CASRNLQGDIQYF
CDR3nt: TGTGCCAGTAGGAACTTACAAGGGGACATTCAGTACTTC

abundance: NA
d_gene: NA
j_gene: TRBJ1-4
v_gene: TRBV7-2
CDR3aa: CASSLGAGRGKLFF
CDR3nt: TGTGCCAGCAGCTTAGGGGCAGGTCGGGGAAAACTGTTTTTT

abundance: NA
d_gene: TRBD1
j_gene: TRBJ2-6
v_gene: TRBV27
CDR3aa: CASSDPYGTESSGANVLTF
CDR3nt: TGTGCCAGCAGCGACCCGTATGGGACAGAGAGCTCTGGGGCCAACGTCCTGACTTTC

abundance: NA
d_gene: NA
j_gene: TRBJ1-2
v_gene: TRBV6-2/TRBV6-3
CDR3aa: CASSPSGVGYTF
CDR3nt: TGTGCCAGCAGTCCCTCGGGGGTTGGCTACACCTTC

abundance: NA
d_gene: NA
j_gene: TRBJ1-2
v_gene: TRBV4-1
CDR3aa: CASSQVSELGRYGYTF
CDR3nt: TGCGCCAGCAGCCAAGTCTCGGAGCTCGGGAGGTATGGCTACACCTTC

abundance: NA
d_gene: TRBD2
j_gene: TRBJ2-7
v_gene: TRBV4-2
CDR3aa: CASSQIAGGPVEQYF
CDR3nt: TGTGCCAGCAGCCAAATAGCGGGGGGGCCCGTCGAGCAGTACTTC

abundance: NA
d_gene: NA
j_gene: TRBJ2-1
v_gene: TRBV5-1
CDR3aa: CASSTGQSYNEQFF
CDR3nt: TGCGCCAGCAGCACCGGACAGAGCTACAATGAGCAGTTCTTC

abundance: NA
d_gene: NA
j_gene: TRBJ2-5
v_gene: TRBV6-5
CDR3aa: CASSQDYQETQYF
CDR3nt: TGTGCCAGCAGTCAGGACTACCAAGAGACCCAGTACTTC

abundance: NA
d_gene: NA
j_gene: TRBJ1-1
v_gene: TRBV30
CDR3aa: CAWSSPDIHTEAFF
CDR3nt: TGTGCCTGGAGTTCCCCGGACATCCACACTGAAGCTTTCTTT

abundance: NA
d_gene: TRBD1
j_gene: TRBJ1-2
v_gene: TRBV6-5
CDR3aa: CASYATGETNYGYTF
CDR3nt: TGTGCCAGCTACGCCACAGGGGAGACTAACTATGGCTACACCTTC